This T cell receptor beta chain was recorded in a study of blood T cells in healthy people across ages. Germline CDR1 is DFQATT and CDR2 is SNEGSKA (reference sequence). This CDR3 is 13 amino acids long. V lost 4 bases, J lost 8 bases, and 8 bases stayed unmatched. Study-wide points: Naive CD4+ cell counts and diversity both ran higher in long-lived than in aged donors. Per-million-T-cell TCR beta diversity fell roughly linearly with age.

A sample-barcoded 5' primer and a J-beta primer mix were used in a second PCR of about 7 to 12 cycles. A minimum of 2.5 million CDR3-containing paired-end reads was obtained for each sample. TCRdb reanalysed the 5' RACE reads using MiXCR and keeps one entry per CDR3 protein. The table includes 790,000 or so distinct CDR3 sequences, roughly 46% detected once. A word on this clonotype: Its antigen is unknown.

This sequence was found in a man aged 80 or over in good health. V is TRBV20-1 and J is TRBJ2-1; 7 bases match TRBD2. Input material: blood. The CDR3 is CSATGLEFYEQFF. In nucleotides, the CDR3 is TGCAGTGCTACCGGACTAGAGTTCTATGAGCAGTTCTTC.